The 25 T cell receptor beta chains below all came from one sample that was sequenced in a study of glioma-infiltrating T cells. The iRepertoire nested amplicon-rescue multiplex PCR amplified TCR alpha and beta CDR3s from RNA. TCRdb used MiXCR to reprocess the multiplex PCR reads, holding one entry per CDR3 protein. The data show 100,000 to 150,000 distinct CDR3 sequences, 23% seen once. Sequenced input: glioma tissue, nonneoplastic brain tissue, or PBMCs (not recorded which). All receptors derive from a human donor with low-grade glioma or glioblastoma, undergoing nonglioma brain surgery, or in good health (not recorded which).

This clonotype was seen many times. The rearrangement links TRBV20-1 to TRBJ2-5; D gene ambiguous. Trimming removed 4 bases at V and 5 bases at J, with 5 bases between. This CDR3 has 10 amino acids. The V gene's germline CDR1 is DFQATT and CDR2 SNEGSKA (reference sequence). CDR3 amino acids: CSAIRETQYF. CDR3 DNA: TGCAGTGCTATCCGGGAGACCCAGTACTTC.

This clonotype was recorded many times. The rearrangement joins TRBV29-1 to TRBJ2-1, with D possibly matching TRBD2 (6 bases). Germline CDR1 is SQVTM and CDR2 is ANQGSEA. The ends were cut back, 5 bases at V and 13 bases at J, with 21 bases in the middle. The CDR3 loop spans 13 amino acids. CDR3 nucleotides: TGCAGCGTTTCCGATAGCGGTGGGACTTTTCAGTTCTTC. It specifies CSVSDSGGTFQFF.

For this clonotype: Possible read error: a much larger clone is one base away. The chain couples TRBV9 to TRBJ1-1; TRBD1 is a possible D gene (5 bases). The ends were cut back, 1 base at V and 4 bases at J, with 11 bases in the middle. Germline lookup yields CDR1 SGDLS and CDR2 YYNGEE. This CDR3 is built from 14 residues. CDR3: CASSVTSGATEAFF. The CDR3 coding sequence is TGTGCCAGCAGCGTAACATCCGGGGCCACTGAAGCTTTCTTT.

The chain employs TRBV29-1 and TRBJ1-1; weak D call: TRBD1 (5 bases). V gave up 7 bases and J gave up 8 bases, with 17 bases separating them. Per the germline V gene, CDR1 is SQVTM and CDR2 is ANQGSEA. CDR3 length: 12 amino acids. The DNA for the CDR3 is TGCAGCGCCCGGACACCCCCCGAGGAAGCTTTCTTT. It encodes CSARTPPEEAFF.

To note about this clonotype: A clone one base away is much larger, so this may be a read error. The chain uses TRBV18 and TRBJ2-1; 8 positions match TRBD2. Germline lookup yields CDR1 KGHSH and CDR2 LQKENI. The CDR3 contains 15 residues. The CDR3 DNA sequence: TGTGCCAGCTCACCATACCGGGAGGGCCGCAATGGGCAGTTCTTC. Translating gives CASSPYREGRNGQFF.

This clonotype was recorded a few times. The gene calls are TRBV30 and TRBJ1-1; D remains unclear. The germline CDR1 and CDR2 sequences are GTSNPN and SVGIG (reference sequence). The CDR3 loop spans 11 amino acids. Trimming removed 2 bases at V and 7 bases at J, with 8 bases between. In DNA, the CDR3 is TGTGCCTGGAGTCCCCAGAATGAAGCTTTCTTT. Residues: CAWSPQNEAFF.

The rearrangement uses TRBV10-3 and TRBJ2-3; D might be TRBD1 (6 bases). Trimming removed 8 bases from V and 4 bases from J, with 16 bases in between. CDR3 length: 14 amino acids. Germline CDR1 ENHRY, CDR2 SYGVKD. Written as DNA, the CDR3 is TGTGCCATCCGTTCATCTGGGGGCGCAGATACGCAGTATTTT. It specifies CAIRSSGGADTQYF.

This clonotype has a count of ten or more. This CDR3 is CASSLAGQIYQPQHF. Here the CDR3 DNA reads TGTGCCAGTAGTCTGGCAGGGCAGATATATCAGCCCCAGCATTTT. This chain uses TRBV19 with TRBJ1-5; tentative D call: TRBD1 (5 bases). V was cut by 5 bases and J by 5 bases, with 16 bases left in between. The CDR3 runs to 15 residues. CDR1 is LNHDA, CDR2 SQIVND, per germline (reference sequence).

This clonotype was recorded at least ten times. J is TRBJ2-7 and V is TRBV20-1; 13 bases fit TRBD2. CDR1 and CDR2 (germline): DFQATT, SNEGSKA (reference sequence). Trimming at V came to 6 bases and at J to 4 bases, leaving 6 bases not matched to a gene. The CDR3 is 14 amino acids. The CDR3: CSATLAGGMYEQYF. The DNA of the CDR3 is TGCAGTGCCACACTAGCGGGAGGGATGTACGAGCAGTACTTC.

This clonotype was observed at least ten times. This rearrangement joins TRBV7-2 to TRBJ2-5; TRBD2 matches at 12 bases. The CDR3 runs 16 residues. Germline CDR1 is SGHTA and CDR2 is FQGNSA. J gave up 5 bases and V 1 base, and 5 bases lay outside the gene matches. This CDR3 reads CASSLGLAGVWETQYF. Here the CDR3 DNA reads TGTGCCAGCAGCTTAGGACTAGCGGGAGTTTGGGAGACCCAGTACTTC.

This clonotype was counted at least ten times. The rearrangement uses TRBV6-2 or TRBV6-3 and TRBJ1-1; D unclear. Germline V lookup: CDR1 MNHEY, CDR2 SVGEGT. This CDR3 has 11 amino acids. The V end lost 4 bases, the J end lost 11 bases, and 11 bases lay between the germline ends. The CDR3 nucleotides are TGTGCCAGCAGTTCCCCCTCGTTGGCTTTCTTT. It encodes CASSSPSLAFF.

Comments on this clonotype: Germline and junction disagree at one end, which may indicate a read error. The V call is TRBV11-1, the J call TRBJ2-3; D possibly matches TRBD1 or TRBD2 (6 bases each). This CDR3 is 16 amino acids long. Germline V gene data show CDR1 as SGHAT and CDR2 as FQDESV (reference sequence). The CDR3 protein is CASSLGKRGRTDTQCF. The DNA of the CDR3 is TGTGCCAGCAGCTTAGGGAAACGGGGGCGCACAGATACGCAGTGTTTT.

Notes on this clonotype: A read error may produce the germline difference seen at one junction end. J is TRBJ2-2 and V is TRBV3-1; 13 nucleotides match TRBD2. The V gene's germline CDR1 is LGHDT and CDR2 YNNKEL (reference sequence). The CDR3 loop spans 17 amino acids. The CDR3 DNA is TGTGCCAGCAGCCAAGGGACTAGCGGGAGACTTTACGGGGAGCGGTTTTTT. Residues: CASSQGTSGRLYGERFF. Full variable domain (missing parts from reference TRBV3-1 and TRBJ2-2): DTAVSQTPKYLVTQMGNDKSIKCEQNLGHDTMYWYKQDSKKFLKIMFSYNNKELIINETVPNRFSPKSPDKAHLNLHINSLELGDSAVYFCASSQGTSGRLYGERFFGEGSRLTVL.

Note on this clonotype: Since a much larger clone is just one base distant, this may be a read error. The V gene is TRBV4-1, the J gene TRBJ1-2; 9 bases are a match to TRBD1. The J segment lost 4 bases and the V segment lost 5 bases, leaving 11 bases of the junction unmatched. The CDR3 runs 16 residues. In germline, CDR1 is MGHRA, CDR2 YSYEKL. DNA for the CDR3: TGCGCCAGCAGCAACCGGGACAGGGTCGGAGGCTATGGCTACACCTTC. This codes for CASSNRDRVGGYGYTF.

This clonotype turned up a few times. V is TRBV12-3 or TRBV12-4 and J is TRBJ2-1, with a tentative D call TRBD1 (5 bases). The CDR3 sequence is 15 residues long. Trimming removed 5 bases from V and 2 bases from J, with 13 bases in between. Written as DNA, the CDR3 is TGTGCCAGCAGTCCGCGACAGAGTCCCTACAATGAGCAGTTCTTC. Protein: CASSPRQSPYNEQFF.

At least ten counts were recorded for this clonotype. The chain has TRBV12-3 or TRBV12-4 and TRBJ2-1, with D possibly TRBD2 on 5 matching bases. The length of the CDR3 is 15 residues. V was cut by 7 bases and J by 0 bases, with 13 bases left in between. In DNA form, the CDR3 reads TGTGCCAGCACTGAGACTACCTACTCCTACAATGAGCAGTTCTTC. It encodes CASTETTYSYNEQFF.

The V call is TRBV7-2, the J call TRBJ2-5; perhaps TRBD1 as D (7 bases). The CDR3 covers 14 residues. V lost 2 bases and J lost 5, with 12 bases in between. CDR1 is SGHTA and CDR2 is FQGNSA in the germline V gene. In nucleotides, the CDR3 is TGTGCCAGCAGCTTACAGGGGGAGGTGGAGACCCAGTACTTC. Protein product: CASSLQGEVETQYF. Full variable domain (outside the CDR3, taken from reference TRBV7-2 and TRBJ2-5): GAGVSQSPSNKVTEKGKDVELRCDPISGHTALYWYRQSLGQGLEFLIYFQGNSAPDKSGLPSDRFSAERTGGSVSTLTIQRTQQEDSAVYLCASSLQGEVETQYFGPGTRLLVL.

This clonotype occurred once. CDR3 sequence (DNA): TGTGCCAGCAGCCAAGATAGCGGGGAGCTGTTTTTT. It codes for CASSQDSGELFF. This chain uses TRBV3-1 with TRBJ2-2; D gene uncertain. Germline V lookup: CDR1 LGHDT, CDR2 YNNKEL (reference sequence). Trimming took off 0 bases at V and 7 bases at J, with 3 bases between the two ends. CDR3 length: 12 residues.

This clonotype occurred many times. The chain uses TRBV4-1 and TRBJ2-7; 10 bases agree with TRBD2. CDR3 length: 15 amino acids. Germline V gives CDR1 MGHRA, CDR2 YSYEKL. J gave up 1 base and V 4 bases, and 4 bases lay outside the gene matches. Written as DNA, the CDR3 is TGCGCCAGCAGCCGCCCGGGACTAGCGTCCTACGAGCAGTACTTC. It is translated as CASSRPGLASYEQYF.

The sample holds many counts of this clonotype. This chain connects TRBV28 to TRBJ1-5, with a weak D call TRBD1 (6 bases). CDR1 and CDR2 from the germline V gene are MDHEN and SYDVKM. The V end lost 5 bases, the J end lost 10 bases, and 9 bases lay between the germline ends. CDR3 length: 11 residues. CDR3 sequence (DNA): TGTGCCAGCAGTAGGACAGAACCCCAGCATTTT. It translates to CASSRTEPQHF.

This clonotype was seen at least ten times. Here the CDR3 DNA reads TGCAGTGCTAGAACGGGACAGTTTAGCAATCAGCCCCAGCATTTT. Protein: CSARTGQFSNQPQHF. The rearrangement links TRBV20-1 to TRBJ1-5; TRBD1 matches at 7 bases. V shed 2 bases, J shed 0 bases, and the junction held 4 bases outside the gene matches. Germline V gives CDR1 DFQATT, CDR2 SNEGSKA (reference sequence). CDR3 size: 15 residues.

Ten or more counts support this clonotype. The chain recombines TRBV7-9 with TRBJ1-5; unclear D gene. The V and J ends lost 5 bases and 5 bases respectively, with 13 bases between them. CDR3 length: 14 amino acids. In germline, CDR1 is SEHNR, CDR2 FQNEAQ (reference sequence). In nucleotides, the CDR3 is TGTGCCAGCAGCAGGAGTGGTGGTTATCAGCCCCAGCATTTT. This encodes CASSRSGGYQPQHF.

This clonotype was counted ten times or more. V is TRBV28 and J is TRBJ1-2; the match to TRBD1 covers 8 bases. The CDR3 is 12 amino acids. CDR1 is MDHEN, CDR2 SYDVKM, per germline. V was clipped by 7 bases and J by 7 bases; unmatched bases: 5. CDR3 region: CASTAGQVGYTF. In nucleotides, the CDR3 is TGTGCCAGCACCGCGGGACAGGTTGGCTACACCTTC.

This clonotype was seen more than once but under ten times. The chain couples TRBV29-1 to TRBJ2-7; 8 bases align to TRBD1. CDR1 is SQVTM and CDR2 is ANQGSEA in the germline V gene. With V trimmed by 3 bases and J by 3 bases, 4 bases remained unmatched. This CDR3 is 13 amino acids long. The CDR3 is CSVDGTGFYEQYF. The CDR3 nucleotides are TGCAGCGTTGACGGGACAGGATTCTACGAGCAGTACTTC.

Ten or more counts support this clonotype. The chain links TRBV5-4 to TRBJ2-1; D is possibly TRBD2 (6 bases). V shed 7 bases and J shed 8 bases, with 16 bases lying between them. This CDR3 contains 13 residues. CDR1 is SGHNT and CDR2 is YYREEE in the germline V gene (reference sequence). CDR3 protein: CASLNGGIDEQFF. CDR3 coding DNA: TGTGCCAGCCTCAACGGCGGGATCGATGAGCAGTTCTTC.